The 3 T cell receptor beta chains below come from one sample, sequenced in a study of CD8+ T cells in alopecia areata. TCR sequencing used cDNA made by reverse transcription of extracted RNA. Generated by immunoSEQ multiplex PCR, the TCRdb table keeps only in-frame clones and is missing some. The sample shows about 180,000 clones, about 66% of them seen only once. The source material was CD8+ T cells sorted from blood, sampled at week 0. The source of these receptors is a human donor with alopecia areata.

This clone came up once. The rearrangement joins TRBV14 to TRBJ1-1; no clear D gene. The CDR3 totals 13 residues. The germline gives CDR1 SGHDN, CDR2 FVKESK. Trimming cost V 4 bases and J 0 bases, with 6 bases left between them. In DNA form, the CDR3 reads TGTGCCAGCAGCCTTACAGTGAACACTGAAGCTTTCTTT. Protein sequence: CASSLTVNTEAFF.

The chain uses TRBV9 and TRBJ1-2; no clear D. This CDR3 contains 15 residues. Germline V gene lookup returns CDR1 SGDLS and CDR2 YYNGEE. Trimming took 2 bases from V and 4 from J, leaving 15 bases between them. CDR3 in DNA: TGTGCCAGCAGCGTCGATGGAGGGAGTATCTATGGCTACACCTTC. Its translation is CASSVDGGSIYGYTF.

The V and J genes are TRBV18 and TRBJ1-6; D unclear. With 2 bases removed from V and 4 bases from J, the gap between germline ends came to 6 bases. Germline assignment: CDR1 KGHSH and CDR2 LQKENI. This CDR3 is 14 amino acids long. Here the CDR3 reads CASSPKQYNSPLHF. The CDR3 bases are TGTGCCAGCTCACCAAAACAGTATAATTCACCCCTCCACTTT.